The 18 T cell receptor beta chains below all came from one sample that was sequenced in a study of blood T cell repertoires in COVID-19. Using immunoSEQ multiplex PCR, the repertoire was profiled, and TCRdb retains in-frame clones only, with some absent. The table includes around 190,000 clones, about 80% detected once. Sample: peripheral blood. These receptors were obtained from a man in his sixties or seventies with active or convalescent COVID-19.

The chain is built from TRBV6-5 and TRBJ1-1; 9 nucleotides match TRBD1. The germline CDR1 and CDR2 sequences are MNHEY and SVGAGI. The CDR3 length is 15 residues. V shed 6 bases and J 6 bases; nucleotides not matched to a gene: 11. The CDR3 sequence: CASSLDRGGPPEAFF. The CDR3 coding sequence is TGTGCCAGCAGCCTTGACAGGGGGGGCCCGCCTGAAGCTTTCTTT.

This chain links TRBV5-1 with TRBJ2-3; the D gene is possibly TRBD1 (5 bases). In germline, CDR1 is SGHRS, CDR2 YFSETQ. This CDR3 comprises 14 residues. Trimming left V 1 base short and J 2 bases short, with 8 bases between. This CDR3 reads CASSLTGPTDTQYF. The CDR3 DNA is TGCGCCAGCAGCTTGACAGGTCCCACAGATACGCAGTATTTT.

The chain combines TRBV27 with TRBJ2-3; D unresolved. Germline CDR1 reads MNHEY; CDR2 reads SMNVEV (reference sequence). Trimming shortened V by 2 bases and J by 2 bases, and 8 bases separated the two germline ends. The CDR3 is 14 residues long. This chain's CDR3 is CASSLNLPTDTQYF. CDR3 coding DNA: TGTGCCAGCAGTTTAAACTTACCCACAGATACGCAGTATTTT.

The rearrangement joins TRBV4-1 to TRBJ2-5; no firm D call. CDR1 is MGHRA, CDR2 YSYEKL, per germline. The CDR3 is 14 residues long. The V gene lost 0 bases and the J gene lost 7 bases, with 12 bases spanning the gap. The CDR3 sequence is CASSQEGDGRTQYF. In DNA form, the CDR3 reads TGCGCCAGCAGCCAAGAGGGCGATGGAAGGACCCAGTACTTC.

V is TRBV5-5 and J is TRBJ2-6, with D tentatively TRBD2 (7 bases). The CDR3 totals 17 residues. Germline CDR1 is SGHKS and CDR2 is YYEKEE (reference sequence). The V end was cut by 4 bases, the J end by 2 bases, with 16 bases between. Written as DNA, the CDR3 is TGTGCCAGCAGCGACACGCGGGGGCGAACTGGGGCCAACGTCCTGACTTTC. It yields the protein CASSDTRGRTGANVLTF.

The rearrangement links TRBV30 to TRBJ2-2, with D possibly matching TRBD1 (6 bases). The germline V gene has CDR1 GTSNPN and CDR2 SVGIG (reference sequence). This CDR3 has 14 residues. The V and J ends lost 2 bases and 0 bases respectively, with 7 bases between them. CDR3 DNA sequence: TGTGCCTGGAGTCGACAGGCGAACACCGGGGAGCTGTTTTTT. As protein: CAWSRQANTGELFF.

The genes are TRBV9 and TRBJ1-5; D ambiguous. Trimming took off 3 bases at V and 6 bases at J, with 19 bases between the two ends. The CDR3 length is 16 residues. Germline V lookup: CDR1 SGDLS, CDR2 YYNGEE. The DNA for the CDR3 is TGTGCCAGCAGCGCCGGGAGTGGGGTTATCGGTCAGCCCCAGCATTTT. Amino acid sequence: CASSAGSGVIGQPQHF.

As for this clone: An end of the junction differs from the germline gene, which may be a read error. The rearrangement uses TRBV7-7 and TRBJ2-3, with TRBD2 identical over 12 bases. This CDR3 spans 15 amino acids. Germline CDR1 is SSHAT and CDR2 is FNYEAQ (reference sequence). CDR3 region: CASSEGLAGGDTQYF. CDR3 coding DNA: TGTGCTAGCAGCGAGGGACTAGCGGGCGGAGATACGCAGTATTTT.

The chain combines TRBV18 with TRBJ2-7; 7 bases are shared with TRBD2. Germline loops: CDR1 KGHSH, CDR2 LQKENI. CDR3 length equals 15 residues. V dropped 2 bases and J dropped 3; count of bases not matched to a gene: 7. The CDR3 DNA reads TGTGCCAGCTCACCAGGGCTAGCGGCTAACTACGAGCAGTACTTC. Residues: CASSPGLAANYEQYF.

The chain uses TRBV4-3 and TRBJ1-2; maybe TRBD1 (5 bases). V was pared by 3 bases and J by 3 bases, with 11 bases between. The CDR3 extends over 14 amino acids. Per germline, CDR1 LGHNA and CDR2 YSLEER. DNA of the CDR3: TGCGCCAGCAGCCATTTGGCGGGGGACTATGGCTACACCTTC. Amino acid sequence: CASSHLAGDYGYTF.

The chain is built from TRBV12-3 or TRBV12-4 and TRBJ2-5; 10 positions match TRBD2. This CDR3 contains 13 residues. V gave up 6 bases and J gave up 4 bases; unmatched junction bases: 2. The CDR3 DNA reads as TGTGCCAGCAGCCCTAGCGGGGGAGAGACCCAGTACTTC. Protein sequence: CASSPSGGETQYF.

V is TRBV7-9 and J is TRBJ2-3, with D perhaps matching TRBD2 (5 bases). V lost 5 bases and J 2 bases, leaving 14 bases between the germline ends. Germline-derived CDR1 and CDR2 are SEHNR and FQNEAQ (reference sequence). This CDR3 has 15 residues. The CDR3 DNA follows: TGTGCCAGCAGCCCAGGACTTGGGCCCACAGATACGCAGTATTTT. Translating it yields CASSPGLGPTDTQYF.

V and J are TRBV30 and TRBJ2-7; no clear D gene. V was cut by 2 bases and J by 2 bases, with 4 bases left in between. There are 11 residues in the CDR3. Germline assignment: CDR1 GTSNPN and CDR2 SVGIG (reference sequence). Written as DNA, the CDR3 is TGTGCCTGGAGTCGAGCCTACGAGCAGTACTTC. It yields the protein CAWSRAYEQYF.

V and J are TRBV15 and TRBJ1-1; TRBD1 aligns across 7 bases. CDR3 length: 14 amino acids. V lost 8 bases, J lost 3 bases, and 9 bases stayed unmatched. The germline CDR1 and CDR2 sequences are LNHNV and YYDKDF (reference sequence). This CDR3 is CATERGRGDTEAFF. The CDR3 coding sequence is TGTGCCACCGAAAGAGGCAGGGGGGACACTGAAGCTTTCTTT.

The V and J genes are TRBV6-5 and TRBJ1-5; the D gene is possibly TRBD1 (5 bases). The V gene's germline CDR1 is MNHEY and CDR2 SVGAGI. CDR3 length: 15 amino acids. Trimming removed 7 bases at V and 5 bases at J, with 18 bases between. CDR3 residues: CASIVMTATDQPQHF. The CDR3 DNA reads TGTGCCAGCATCGTAATGACAGCAACAGATCAGCCCCAGCATTTT.

The V call is TRBV24-1, the J call TRBJ2-3, with unresolved D. The CDR3 is 15 residues long. Looked up from germline, CDR1 is KGHDR and CDR2 is SFDVKD. Trimming shortened V by 0 bases and J by 2 bases, and 8 bases separated the two germline ends. CDR3 in amino acids: CATSDLSDDTDTQYF. Here the CDR3 DNA reads TGTGCCACCAGTGATTTGAGCGACGACACAGATACGCAGTATTTT.

The chain couples TRBV19 to TRBJ1-1; tentatively, D is TRBD1 (5 bases). V was shortened by 5 bases and J by 4 bases, with 14 bases between the two germline ends. From germline, CDR1 is LNHDA and CDR2 SQIVND (reference sequence). This CDR3 is built from 14 residues. As DNA, the CDR3 is TGTGCCAGTAGTGCCGGGCAGGGTCTCACTGAAGCTTTCTTT. Translated: CASSAGQGLTEAFF.

The chain is built from TRBV3-1 (or the pseudogene TRBV3-2) and TRBJ1-2; TRBD1 aligns across 11 bases. CDR1 and CDR2 from the germline V gene are LGHDT and YNNKEL (reference sequence). V shed 4 bases and J 6 bases; nucleotides not matched to a gene: 1. The CDR3 is made up of 13 amino acids. The CDR3 protein is CASSPGQGDGYTF. The CDR3 coding sequence is TGTGCCAGCAGCCCGGGACAGGGGGATGGCTACACCTTC.